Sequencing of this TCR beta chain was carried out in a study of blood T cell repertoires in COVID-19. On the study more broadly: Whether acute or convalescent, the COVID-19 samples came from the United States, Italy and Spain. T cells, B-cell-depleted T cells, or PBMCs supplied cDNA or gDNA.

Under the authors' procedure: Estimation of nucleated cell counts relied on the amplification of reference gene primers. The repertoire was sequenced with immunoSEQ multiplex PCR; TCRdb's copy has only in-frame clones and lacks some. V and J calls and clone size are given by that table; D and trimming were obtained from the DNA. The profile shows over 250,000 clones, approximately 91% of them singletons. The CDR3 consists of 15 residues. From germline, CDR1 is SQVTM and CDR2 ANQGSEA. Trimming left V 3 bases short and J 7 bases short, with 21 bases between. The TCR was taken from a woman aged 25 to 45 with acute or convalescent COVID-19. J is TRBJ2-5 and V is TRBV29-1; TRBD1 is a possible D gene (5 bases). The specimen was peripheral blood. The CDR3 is CSVDDGTGAYGTQYF. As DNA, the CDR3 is TGCAGCGTTGATGATGGAACAGGTGCATATGGGACCCAGTACTTC.